A single sample gave rise to the 3 T cell receptor beta chains below, sequenced in a study of cytomegalovirus exposure and HLA in healthy donors. This PCR relied on a set of 60 Vbeta primers and 13 Jbeta primers. Some clones are missing from TCRdb's copy, which holds only in-frame ones; the method was immunoSEQ multiplex PCR. The data contain under 200,000 clones, approximately 70% of them singletons. Sequenced: PBMCs. These receptor sequences come from a woman aged 25 to 39 in good health and CMV-seronegative.

This clone has only a few counts. The rearrangement links TRBV6-5 to TRBJ1-2; D unclear. CDR1 and CDR2 from the germline V gene are MNHEY and SVGAGI. Trimming shortened V by 6 bases and J by 4 bases, and 9 bases separated the two germline ends. The CDR3 is 12 residues long. CDR3 sequence (DNA): TGTGCCAGCAGCTCAGACTCCTATGGCTACACCTTC. It specifies CASSSDSYGYTF.

The J gene is TRBJ2-1, the V gene TRBV7-9; 11 bases are shared with TRBD2. Germline CDR1 and CDR2: SEHNR and FQNEAQ (reference sequence). This CDR3 contains 17 residues. With V trimmed by 0 bases and J by 2 bases, 3 bases remained unmatched. CDR3 region: CASSLARLAGTYNEQFF. The CDR3 DNA is TGTGCCAGCAGCTTAGCGCGACTAGCGGGGACCTACAATGAGCAGTTCTTC.

The chain joins TRBV5-6 to TRBJ2-4, with D possibly matching TRBD1 (7 bases). There are 18 residues in the CDR3. Trimming removed 1 base at V and 0 bases at J, with 17 bases between. The V gene's germline CDR1 is SGHDT and CDR2 YYEEEE. The CDR3 DNA sequence: TGTGCCAGCAGCTTGTGGTGGGCAGGGGGACTAGCCAAAAACATTCAGTACTTC. This sequence encodes CASSLWWAGGLAKNIQYF.